The source of this TCR beta chain is a study of blood T cells in healthy people across ages. Germline V gene data show CDR1 as SGHVS and CDR2 as FNYEAQ. Deletions cut 4 bases from V and 10 bases from J, with 14 bases between. The CDR3 covers 13 residues. This clonotype was observed many times. Antigen specificity is unknown. A second PCR, run for about 7 to 11 cycles, used a sample-barcoded 5' primer plus a J-beta primer mix. TCRdb analysed the 5' RACE reads with MiXCR anew, one entry per CDR3 protein. The table has about 1.6 million distinct CDR3 sequences, roughly 32% seen once; the top ten hold approximately 10%. General study results and limits: PBMCs were not sorted, which prevented a conclusive comparison of naive versus antigen-experienced cells.

The clonotype comes from a woman in her 30s in good health. Sequencing input: blood. This rearrangement joins TRBV7-6 to TRBJ2-1; TRBD2 might be the D (5 bases). CDR3 sequence reads: CASSYSLTTEQFF. In DNA form, the CDR3 reads TGTGCCAGCAGCTATTCACTGACTACCGAGCAGTTCTTC. Full variable domain (missing parts from reference TRBV7-6 and TRBJ2-1): GAGVSQSPRYKVTKRGQDVALRCDPISGHVSLYWYRQALGQGPEFLTYFNYEAQQDKSGLPNDRFSAERPEGSISTLTIQRTEQRDSAMYRCASSYSLTTEQFFGPGTRLTVL.